The source of this TCR beta chain is a study of blood T cells in healthy people across ages. Whole-study findings and limits: It was not known whether donors were CMV positive (a possible confounder of expanded clonotype changes).

The CDR3 totals 13 residues. The germline CDR1 and CDR2 sequences are SGHAT and FQNNGV. V lost 4 bases to trimming and J lost 5 bases, with 9 bases between them. This clonotype showed up just a few times. Its antigen is currently unknown. Primed by a sample-barcoded 5' primer and a J-beta primer mix, a second PCR proceeded for roughly 7 to 11 cycles. TCRdb re-called the 5' RACE reads with MiXCR, one entry per CDR3 protein. The repertoire holds 1.5 million to 2 million distinct CDR3 sequences, with 28% as singletons. The sequencing sample was made of blood. The clonotype originates from a woman between 25 and 40 years old in good health. V is TRBV11-2 and J is TRBJ2-1, with D hard to call. CDR3 region: CASSSFDHNEQFF. DNA for the CDR3: TGTGCCAGCAGCTCATTTGATCACAATGAGCAGTTCTTC.